This T cell receptor beta chain was retrieved from a study of blood T cells in healthy people across ages. On the study more broadly: Through template switching, about one barcoded beta molecule was captured per two T cells, as measured in model experiments. Findings and limits, study-wide: Estimates drawn from one million T cells were deemed to understate diversity. A greater number of naive CD4+ cells and higher diversity distinguished long-lived donors from aged donors.

Regarding this clonotype: Its antigen is not identified.

Using a J-beta primer mix together with a sample-barcoded 5' primer, a second PCR was run for about 6 to 11 cycles. TCRdb analysed the 5' RACE reads with MiXCR anew, one entry per CDR3 protein. This sample yields about 1,500,000 distinct CDR3 sequences, of which roughly 30% are seen a single time; less than 9.5% belongs to the top ten. Sequenced sample: blood. This TCR derives from a woman in her 30s in good health.

Here the CDR3 reads CASSYSRDRGGNEQFF. Written as DNA, the CDR3 is TGTGCCAGCAGTTACTCGAGGGACAGGGGAGGAAATGAGCAGTTCTTC. This chain links TRBV6-5 with TRBJ2-1; TRBD1 matches at 10 bases. V lost 0 bases, J lost 7 bases, and 6 bases stayed unmatched. The CDR3 consists of 16 residues. Germline loops: CDR1 MNHEY, CDR2 SVGAGI.